A selection of T cell receptor beta chains follows, all from one sample in a study of T cell changes during pregnancy in multiple sclerosis. Measured with immunoSEQ multiplex PCR; TCRdb has only the in-frame clones, and not every one. The sample holds tens of thousands of clones, just over 90% seen once. This sample comprised peripheral blood, obtained in the third trimester of pregnancy. These receptors were obtained from a female donor with multiple sclerosis, enrolled in a pregnancy study. Both conserved end residues are part of each CDR3. A D gene is named only where the DNA matches it firmly. Expanded clones get a size class; other rows say once, few or many, or leave the size out.

j_gene: TRBJ1-1; d_gene: .; abundance: .; v_gene: TRBV15; CDR3nt: TGTGCCACCAGCATACACTGTATTTTAGGGGACACTGAAGCTTTCTTT; CDR3aa: CATSIHCILGDTEAFF
j_gene: TRBJ1-2; d_gene: TRBD1; abundance: .; v_gene: TRBV19; CDR3nt: TGTGCCAGCAGTATAGGGGACAGGAATCGCTATGGCTACACCTTC; CDR3aa: CASSIGDRNRYGYTF
j_gene: TRBJ1-2; d_gene: TRBD1; abundance: few; v_gene: TRBV30; CDR3nt: TGTGCCTGGACTAGAGACAGGGGCGACTATGGCTACACCTTC; CDR3aa: CAWTRDRGDYGYTF
j_gene: TRBJ1-5; d_gene: TRBD1; abundance: .; v_gene: TRBV18; CDR3nt: TGTGCCAGCTCACCTTACCGGGACAGGGATCAGCCCCAGCATTTT; CDR3aa: CASSPYRDRDQPQHF
j_gene: TRBJ2-3; d_gene: TRBD2; abundance: .; v_gene: TRBV30; CDR3nt: TGTGCCTGGACGAGACTAGCGGGGGGGATAGATACGCAGTATTTT; CDR3aa: CAWTRLAGGIDTQYF
j_gene: TRBJ1-3; d_gene: .; abundance: .; v_gene: TRBV11-2; CDR3nt: TGTGCCAGCAGCTTAAGCCGGAACACCATATATTTT; CDR3aa: CASSLSRNTIYF
j_gene: TRBJ2-7; d_gene: .; abundance: once; v_gene: TRBV28; CDR3nt: TGTGCCAGCAGTTCCAACTACGAGCAGTACTTC; CDR3aa: CASSSNYEQYF
j_gene: TRBJ2-1; d_gene: TRBD2; abundance: once; v_gene: TRBV27; CDR3nt: TGTGCCAGCAGTTTACTTGTTCCGGGACTAGAGCTGAATGAGCAGTTCTTC; CDR3aa: CASSLLVPGLELNEQFF
j_gene: TRBJ1-2; d_gene: .; abundance: .; v_gene: TRBV5-6; CDR3nt: TGTGCCAGCAGCTTGAAATTGAGATATGGCTACACCTTC; CDR3aa: CASSLKLRYGYTF
j_gene: TRBJ2-1; d_gene: TRBD2; abundance: .; v_gene: TRBV28; CDR3nt: TGTGCCAGCAGTTTCTTACTAGCGGGAGGTCAATCCTACAATGAGCAGTTCTTC; CDR3aa: CASSFLLAGGQSYNEQFF
j_gene: TRBJ2-7; d_gene: TRBD1; abundance: once; v_gene: TRBV30; CDR3nt: TGTGCCTGGAGGGCCGGGGCTTGGGACAGTACCTACGAGCAGTACTTC; CDR3aa: CAWRAGAWDSTYEQYF
j_gene: TRBJ2-5; d_gene: TRBD2; abundance: .; v_gene: TRBV7-2; CDR3nt: TGTGCCAGCAGCTTTGGGCGGGGGGGAGAGACCCAGTACTTC; CDR3aa: CASSFGRGGETQYF
j_gene: TRBJ1-1; d_gene: .; abundance: .; v_gene: TRBV28; CDR3nt: TGTGCCAGCAGTTTTGGGGCAAACGAAGCTTTCTTT; CDR3aa: CASSFGANEAFF
j_gene: TRBJ1-1; d_gene: .; abundance: once; v_gene: TRBV14; CDR3nt: TGTGCCAGCAGCCAAGCGGGGGGCAAGACTGAAGCTTTCTTT; CDR3aa: CASSQAGGKTEAFF
j_gene: TRBJ2-2; d_gene: .; abundance: once; v_gene: TRBV5-1; CDR3nt: TGCGCCAGCACCAAGACTACGTCCACCGGGGAGCTGTTTTTT; CDR3aa: CASTKTTSTGELFF
j_gene: TRBJ2-7; d_gene: .; abundance: once; v_gene: TRBV9; CDR3nt: TGTGCCAGCAGCGTAGACCCTAGCAGTTCCTACGAGCAGTACTTC; CDR3aa: CASSVDPSSSYEQYF
j_gene: TRBJ2-1; d_gene: TRBD2; abundance: .; v_gene: TRBV29-1; CDR3nt: TGCAGCGTTGAAGGCTTCAGGGGGACTAGCGGGAGCGGTGAGCAGTTCTTC; CDR3aa: CSVEGFRGTSGSGEQFF
j_gene: TRBJ2-1; d_gene: .; abundance: .; v_gene: TRBV21-1; CDR3nt: TGTGCCAGCAGCAAAGGGGCGGGAGAGTTTTGCAATGAGCAGTTCTTC; CDR3aa: CASSKGAGEFCNEQFF
j_gene: TRBJ2-3; d_gene: .; abundance: .; v_gene: TRBV5-5; CDR3nt: TGTGCCAGCAGCTTTCAAGAGGATACGCAGTATTTT; CDR3aa: CASSFQEDTQYF
j_gene: TRBJ2-2; d_gene: .; abundance: once; v_gene: TRBV10-1; CDR3nt: TGCGCCAGCAGTGAGTCGAACGAGAGCGGGGAGCTGTTTTTT; CDR3aa: CASSESNESGELFF
j_gene: TRBJ1-2; d_gene: TRBD1; abundance: .; v_gene: TRBV5-1; CDR3nt: TGCGCCAGCAGCCCCGACAGGGCGGTAGGTCCTGGCTACACCTTC; CDR3aa: CASSPDRAVGPGYTF
j_gene: TRBJ2-1; d_gene: TRBD2; abundance: .; v_gene: TRBV13; CDR3nt: TGTGCCAGCAGCCCTCCCGGGGGACTAGCGGGTGCAAGCTCCTACAATGAGCAGTTCTTC; CDR3aa: CASSPPGGLAGASSYNEQFF
j_gene: TRBJ2-5; d_gene: .; abundance: .; v_gene: TRBV28; CDR3nt: TGTGCCAGCAGTTTCCCGGGAGAGGGGGAGACCCAGTACTTC; CDR3aa: CASSFPGEGETQYF
j_gene: TRBJ2-5; d_gene: .; abundance: .; v_gene: TRBV9; CDR3nt: TGTGCCAGCAGCCCTAGGACGGGACAAGAGACCCAGTACTTC; CDR3aa: CASSPRTGQETQYF
j_gene: TRBJ1-2; d_gene: .; abundance: .; v_gene: TRBV13; CDR3nt: TGTGCCAGCAGCTCGCCGGGGACTAACTATGGCTACACCTTC; CDR3aa: CASSSPGTNYGYTF
j_gene: TRBJ2-7; d_gene: .; abundance: once; v_gene: TRBV7-9; CDR3nt: TGTGCCAGCAGCTTCGGTGAGGGTTCTCCCTACGAGCAGTACTTC; CDR3aa: CASSFGEGSPYEQYF
j_gene: TRBJ1-6; d_gene: .; abundance: many; v_gene: TRBV10-3; CDR3nt: TGTGCCATCAGTGAGCAGGGTTATAATTCACCCCTCCACTTT; CDR3aa: CAISEQGYNSPLHF
j_gene: TRBJ1-2; d_gene: TRBD1; abundance: .; v_gene: TRBV30; CDR3nt: TGTGCCTGCCCGACAGGGAAACATGGCTACACCTTC; CDR3aa: CACPTGKHGYTF
j_gene: TRBJ2-5; d_gene: .; abundance: once; v_gene: TRBV28; CDR3nt: TGTGCCAGCAGACCCCCCGGGGGAGGAGCAGTAGGAAGGCAGTACTTC; CDR3aa: CASRPPGGGAVGRQYF
j_gene: TRBJ1-4; d_gene: TRBD1; abundance: few; v_gene: TRBV4-3; CDR3nt: TGCGCCAGCAGCCGGACAGGGGGGGATAATGAAAAACTGTTTTTT; CDR3aa: CASSRTGGDNEKLFF
j_gene: TRBJ1-5; d_gene: .; abundance: .; v_gene: TRBV5-4; CDR3nt: TGTGCCAGCAGCAGGGGGGGGCCCAATCAGCCCCAGCATTTT; CDR3aa: CASSRGGPNQPQHF
j_gene: TRBJ2-3; d_gene: TRBD2; abundance: .; v_gene: TRBV6-4; CDR3nt: TGTGCCAGCAGTGACTCCCCCGGGAGGGGGACAGATACGCAGTATTTT; CDR3aa: CASSDSPGRGTDTQYF
j_gene: TRBJ1-3; d_gene: TRBD1; abundance: .; v_gene: TRBV6-5; CDR3nt: TGTGCCAGCAGTACGACAGGGGTTGGAAACACCATATATTTT; CDR3aa: CASSTTGVGNTIYF
j_gene: TRBJ2-2; d_gene: TRBD2; abundance: .; v_gene: TRBV7-3; CDR3nt: TGTGCCAGCAGCTTAACATCCGGGAGGGCCGCCGGGGAGCTGTTTTTT; CDR3aa: CASSLTSGRAAGELFF
j_gene: TRBJ2-1; d_gene: TRBD2; abundance: .; v_gene: TRBV7-8; CDR3nt: TGTGCCAGCAGCTTAAGCGGGGCTAATGAGCAGTTCTTC; CDR3aa: CASSLSGANEQFF
j_gene: TRBJ2-3; d_gene: TRBD2; abundance: .; v_gene: TRBV10-1; CDR3nt: TGCGCCAGCAGTGACGGGGGGGCTGGCACAGATACGCAGTATTTT; CDR3aa: CASSDGGAGTDTQYF
j_gene: TRBJ1-1; d_gene: .; abundance: .; v_gene: TRBV6-5; CDR3nt: TGTGCCAGCAGTTACTTTGGGGGCGAAAAGACTGAAGCTTTCTTT; CDR3aa: CASSYFGGEKTEAFF
j_gene: TRBJ1-5; d_gene: TRBD1; abundance: .; v_gene: TRBV5-1; CDR3nt: TGCGCCAGCAGCTTGGGGACAGGGGATCAGCCCCAGCATTTT; CDR3aa: CASSLGTGDQPQHF
j_gene: TRBJ1-2; d_gene: TRBD1; abundance: .; v_gene: TRBV28; CDR3nt: TGTGCCAGTCGAATACAGGGGGAGGACTATGGCTACACCTTC; CDR3aa: CASRIQGEDYGYTF
j_gene: TRBJ2-7; d_gene: TRBD1; abundance: once; v_gene: TRBV4-2; CDR3nt: TGTGCCAGCAGCCCCCGGACAGGGAGGTACCACGAGCAGTACTTC; CDR3aa: CASSPRTGRYHEQYF
j_gene: TRBJ1-2; d_gene: .; abundance: few; v_gene: TRBV7-9; CDR3nt: TGTGCCAGCAGCTTAGAGAGGTTGGGCTACACCTTC; CDR3aa: CASSLERLGYTF
j_gene: TRBJ1-2; d_gene: TRBD1; abundance: .; v_gene: TRBV27; CDR3nt: TGTGCCAGCAGTTTACTTACAGGGGGAACCTATGGCTACACCTTC; CDR3aa: CASSLLTGGTYGYTF
j_gene: TRBJ2-2; d_gene: TRBD2; abundance: few; v_gene: TRBV6-1; CDR3nt: TGTGCCAGCAGTGAAGACCTAGCGGGAGCCGGGGAGCTGTTTTTT; CDR3aa: CASSEDLAGAGELFF
j_gene: TRBJ2-6; d_gene: TRBD2; abundance: .; v_gene: TRBV9; CDR3nt: TGTGCCAGCAGCGTCAGAGCGGGAGGGCCTTCCGGGGCCAACGTCCTGACTTTC; CDR3aa: CASSVRAGGPSGANVLTF
j_gene: TRBJ2-7; d_gene: .; abundance: .; v_gene: TRBV7-3; CDR3nt: TGTGCCAGCAGCTTAATGGGCGAGAACGAGCAGTACTTC; CDR3aa: CASSLMGENEQYF
j_gene: TRBJ2-7; d_gene: TRBD1; abundance: .; v_gene: TRBV29-1; CDR3nt: TGCAGCGTCTCCGGACAGGGGATTTACGAGCAGTACTTC; CDR3aa: CSVSGQGIYEQYF
j_gene: TRBJ2-5; d_gene: .; abundance: .; v_gene: TRBV6-1; CDR3nt: TGTGCCAGCAGTATGGCTTATGCCCCTCCGGAGACCCAGTACTTC; CDR3aa: CASSMAYAPPETQYF
j_gene: TRBJ1-4; d_gene: TRBD1; abundance: few; v_gene: TRBV7-9; CDR3nt: TGTGCCAGCAGCTATACGGCCAGGGGGGAAGAAAAACTGTTTTTT; CDR3aa: CASSYTARGEEKLFF
j_gene: TRBJ2-4; d_gene: .; abundance: .; v_gene: TRBV19; CDR3nt: TGTGCCAGTAGTATACTTCAGGGGGACTTGTCGTCCCCTAACATTCAGTACTTC; CDR3aa: CASSILQGDLSSPNIQYF
j_gene: TRBJ1-3; d_gene: .; abundance: .; v_gene: TRBV11-2; CDR3nt: TGTGCCAGCAGCTTAGGCCTACTAAGAAACACCATATATTTT; CDR3aa: CASSLGLLRNTIYF
j_gene: TRBJ2-7; d_gene: TRBD1; abundance: once; v_gene: TRBV11-2; CDR3nt: TGTGCCAGCAGCTTCTCGGCCGGGACAGGGTCTTCCTACGAGCAGTACTTC; CDR3aa: CASSFSAGTGSSYEQYF
j_gene: TRBJ1-4; d_gene: .; abundance: .; v_gene: TRBV7-9; CDR3nt: TGTGCCAGCAGCCTAAGAGAGGAAATTAATGAAAAACTGTTTTTT; CDR3aa: CASSLREEINEKLFF
j_gene: TRBJ2-7; d_gene: .; abundance: .; v_gene: TRBV6-5; CDR3nt: TGTGCCAGCAGGCAATCGGCAGGAATCACCTACGAGCAGTACTTC; CDR3aa: CASRQSAGITYEQYF